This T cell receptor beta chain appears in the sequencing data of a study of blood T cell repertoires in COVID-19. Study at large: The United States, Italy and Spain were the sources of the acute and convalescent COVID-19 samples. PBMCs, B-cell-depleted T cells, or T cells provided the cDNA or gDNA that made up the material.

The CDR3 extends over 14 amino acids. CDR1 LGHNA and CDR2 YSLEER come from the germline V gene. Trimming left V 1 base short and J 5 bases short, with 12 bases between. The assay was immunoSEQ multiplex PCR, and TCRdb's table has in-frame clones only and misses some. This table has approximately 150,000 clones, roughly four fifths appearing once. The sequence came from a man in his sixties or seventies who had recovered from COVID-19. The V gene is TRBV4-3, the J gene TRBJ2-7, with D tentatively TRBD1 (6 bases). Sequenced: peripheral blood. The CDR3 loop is CASSQANRDDEQYF. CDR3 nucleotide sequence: TGCGCCAGCAGCCAAGCCAACAGGGACGACGAGCAGTACTTC.